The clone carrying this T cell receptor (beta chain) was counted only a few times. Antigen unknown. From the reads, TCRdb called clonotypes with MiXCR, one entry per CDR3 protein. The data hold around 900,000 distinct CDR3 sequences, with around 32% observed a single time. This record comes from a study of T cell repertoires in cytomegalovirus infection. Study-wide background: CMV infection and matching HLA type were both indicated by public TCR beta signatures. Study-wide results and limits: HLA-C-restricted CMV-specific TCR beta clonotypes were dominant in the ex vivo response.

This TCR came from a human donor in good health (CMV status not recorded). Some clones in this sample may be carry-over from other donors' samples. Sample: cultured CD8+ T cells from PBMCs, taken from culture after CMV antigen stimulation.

The CDR3 loop reads CASNTLPGTPYEQYF. CDR3 coding DNA: TGTGCCAGCAATACTCTCCCGGGAACCCCCTACGAGCAGTACTTC. V gene TRBV12-3 or TRBV12-4 combines with J gene TRBJ2-7, with D possibly TRBD2 on 5 matching bases. This CDR3 has 15 amino acids. Trimming shortened V by 7 bases and J by 2 bases, and 18 bases separated the two germline ends.